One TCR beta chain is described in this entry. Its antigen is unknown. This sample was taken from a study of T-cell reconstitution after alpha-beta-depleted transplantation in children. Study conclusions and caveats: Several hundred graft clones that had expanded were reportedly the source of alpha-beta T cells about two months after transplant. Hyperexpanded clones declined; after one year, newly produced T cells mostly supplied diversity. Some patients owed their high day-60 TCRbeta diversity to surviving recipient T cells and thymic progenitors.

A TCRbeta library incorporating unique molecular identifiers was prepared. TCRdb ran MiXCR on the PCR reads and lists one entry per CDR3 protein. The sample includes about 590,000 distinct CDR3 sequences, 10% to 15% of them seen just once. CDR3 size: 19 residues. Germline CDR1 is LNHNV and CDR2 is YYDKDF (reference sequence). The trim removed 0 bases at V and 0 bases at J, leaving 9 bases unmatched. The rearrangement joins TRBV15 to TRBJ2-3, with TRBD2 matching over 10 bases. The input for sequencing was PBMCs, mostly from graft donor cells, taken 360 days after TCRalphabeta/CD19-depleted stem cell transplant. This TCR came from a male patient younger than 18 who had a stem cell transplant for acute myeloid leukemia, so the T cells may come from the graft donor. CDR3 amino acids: CATSRDPPGTSASTDTQYF. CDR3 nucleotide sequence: TGTGCCACCAGCAGAGACCCCCCCGGGACTAGCGCTAGCACAGATACGCAGTATTTT.